These T cell receptor beta chains were read from a single sample in a study of blood T cell repertoires in COVID-19. Profiled with immunoSEQ multiplex PCR; TCRdb holds only in-frame clones, not every one. The sample lists roughly 330,000 clones; 86% were seen once. Sequenced: PBMCs or T cells enriched from blood (not recorded which). The receptors stem from a woman under 30 who had recovered from COVID-19. The CDR3 runs from the conserved cysteine through the conserved F or W. Fields, in order: D gene, clone size, V gene, J gene, CDR3 length, CDR3 DNA, CDR3 protein. A D gene is named only where the DNA matches it firmly. Size tells how often a clone was seen (once, few, many) or the class of an expanded clone, and some rows leave it out.

d_call: .; clone_size: .; v_call: TRBV7-3; j_call: TRBJ2-7; cdr3_length: 15; cdr3_nt: TGTGCCAGCAGCTTAAATCCGTCAGGCTTCTACGAGCAGTACTTC; cdr3_aa: CASSLNPSGFYEQYF
d_call: .; clone_size: once; v_call: TRBV2; j_call: TRBJ1-4; cdr3_length: 13; cdr3_nt: TGTGCCAGCAGAACAGGGAGGGGTGAAAAACTGTTTTTT; cdr3_aa: CASRTGRGEKLFF
d_call: .; clone_size: .; v_call: TRBV2; j_call: TRBJ1-3; cdr3_length: 14; cdr3_nt: TGTGCCAGCAGTAAGGACATAGCTGGAAACACCATATATTTT; cdr3_aa: CASSKDIAGNTIYF
d_call: .; clone_size: .; v_call: TRBV19; j_call: TRBJ1-2; cdr3_length: 14; cdr3_nt: TGTGCCAGTAGCAACGGTGACTCTAACTATGGCTACACCTTC; cdr3_aa: CASSNGDSNYGYTF
d_call: .; clone_size: .; v_call: TRBV19; j_call: TRBJ1-5; cdr3_length: 14; cdr3_nt: TGTGCCAGTAGTATACTGGACATTGGTCAGCCCCAGCATTTT; cdr3_aa: CASSILDIGQPQHF
d_call: TRBD2; clone_size: .; v_call: TRBV3-1/TRBV3-2; j_call: TRBJ2-1; cdr3_length: 18; cdr3_nt: TGTGCCAGCAGCCAAGACGCTAGCGGAAACAGTGTCAACAATGAGCAGTTCTTC; cdr3_aa: CASSQDASGNSVNNEQFF
d_call: TRBD1; clone_size: .; v_call: TRBV30; j_call: TRBJ1-2; cdr3_length: 14; cdr3_nt: TGTGCCTGGAGTGGGGGACAGCGGCTTTATGGCTACACCTTC; cdr3_aa: CAWSGGQRLYGYTF
d_call: .; clone_size: once; v_call: TRBV2; j_call: TRBJ1-2; cdr3_length: 13; cdr3_nt: TGTGCCAGCAGTGCACAGATCGACTATGGCTACACCTTC; cdr3_aa: CASSAQIDYGYTF
d_call: .; clone_size: .; v_call: TRBV18; j_call: TRBJ1-3; cdr3_length: 13; cdr3_nt: TGTGCCAGCTCCGGGACTGTAGGGAACACCATATATTTT; cdr3_aa: CASSGTVGNTIYF
d_call: .; clone_size: .; v_call: TRBV29-1; j_call: TRBJ1-1; cdr3_length: 13; cdr3_nt: TGCAGCGTTGCATACGGGGAGGGTACTGAAGCTTTCTTT; cdr3_aa: CSVAYGEGTEAFF
d_call: TRBD1; clone_size: .; v_call: TRBV7-7; j_call: TRBJ2-7; cdr3_length: 20; cdr3_nt: TGTGCCAGCAGCACTTATCCTTTATGTCGTGACCGGGACAGCCTTTACGAGCAGTACTTC; cdr3_aa: CASSTYPLCRDRDSLYEQYF
d_call: TRBD1; clone_size: once; v_call: TRBV9; j_call: TRBJ1-6; cdr3_length: 16; cdr3_nt: TGTGCCAGCAGCGTAGGGACAGGGGGAAATAATTCACCCCTCCACTTT; cdr3_aa: CASSVGTGGNNSPLHF
d_call: .; clone_size: .; v_call: TRBV7-8; j_call: TRBJ2-1; cdr3_length: 14; cdr3_nt: TGTGCCAGCAGCCCCCAAGGACAGCTAGGTGAGCAGTTCTTC; cdr3_aa: CASSPQGQLGEQFF
d_call: .; clone_size: .; v_call: TRBV9; j_call: TRBJ1-1; cdr3_length: 15; cdr3_nt: TGTGCCAGCAGCGACAGGACGGGCGTGAACACTGAAGCTTTCTTT; cdr3_aa: CASSDRTGVNTEAFF
d_call: TRBD1; clone_size: .; v_call: TRBV28; j_call: TRBJ1-2; cdr3_length: 14; cdr3_nt: TGTGCCAGCAGTCCTAGAGACAGGGGCTATGGCTACACCTTC; cdr3_aa: CASSPRDRGYGYTF
d_call: .; clone_size: .; v_call: TRBV2; j_call: TRBJ1-2; cdr3_length: 15; cdr3_nt: TGTGCCAGCAGTGAATGGACAGAGTCGTACTATGGCTACACCTTC; cdr3_aa: CASSEWTESYYGYTF
d_call: TRBD2; clone_size: .; v_call: TRBV5-1; j_call: TRBJ2-5; cdr3_length: 18; cdr3_nt: TGCGCCAGCAGCTTAGTAGGTTCCGCGGGAGGACACCAAGAGACCCAGTACTTC; cdr3_aa: CASSLVGSAGGHQETQYF
d_call: TRBD1; clone_size: .; v_call: TRBV28; j_call: TRBJ1-4; cdr3_length: 17; cdr3_nt: TGTGCCAGCAGCCGTAGCCAAAACAGGGGCAAGGATGAAAAACTGTTTTTT; cdr3_aa: CASSRSQNRGKDEKLFF
d_call: .; clone_size: .; v_call: TRBV21-1; j_call: TRBJ1-6; cdr3_length: 15; cdr3_nt: TGTGCCAGCAGCACTCTGACAGGGTTCAATTCACCCCTCCACTTT; cdr3_aa: CASSTLTGFNSPLHF
d_call: .; clone_size: once; v_call: TRBV5-4; j_call: TRBJ2-2; cdr3_length: 16; cdr3_nt: TGTGCCAGCAGCTTAAGGAACGGGGCGAACACCGGGGAGCTGTTTTTT; cdr3_aa: CASSLRNGANTGELFF
d_call: .; clone_size: few; v_call: TRBV14; j_call: TRBJ1-2; cdr3_length: 16; cdr3_nt: TGTGCCAGCAGCCAAGATCGGCGGGGTAGGAACTATGGCTACACCTTC; cdr3_aa: CASSQDRRGRNYGYTF
d_call: TRBD1; clone_size: .; v_call: TRBV11-2; j_call: TRBJ2-1; cdr3_length: 16; cdr3_nt: TGTGCCAGCAGCTTAGAGGGGACAGGGGGCTTTAATGAGCAGTTCTTC; cdr3_aa: CASSLEGTGGFNEQFF
d_call: TRBD2; clone_size: .; v_call: TRBV6-6; j_call: TRBJ2-2; cdr3_length: 14; cdr3_nt: TGTGCCAGCAGGACTAGCGGAGCCACCGGGGAGCTGTTTTTT; cdr3_aa: CASRTSGATGELFF
d_call: .; clone_size: .; v_call: TRBV10-1; j_call: TRBJ2-1; cdr3_length: 14; cdr3_nt: TGCGCCAGCAGCGCCGGGACTCCCTACAATGAGCAGTTCTTC; cdr3_aa: CASSAGTPYNEQFF
d_call: TRBD2; clone_size: once; v_call: TRBV2; j_call: TRBJ2-1; cdr3_length: 13; cdr3_nt: TGTGCCAGCAGCTTGTCCTCGCGGGGGTTTAAGTTCTTC; cdr3_aa: CASSLSSRGFKFF
d_call: TRBD1; clone_size: .; v_call: TRBV29-1; j_call: TRBJ1-1; cdr3_length: 14; cdr3_nt: TGCAGCGTTGAAGGGGGACAGGCTAACACTGAAGCTTTCTTT; cdr3_aa: CSVEGGQANTEAFF
d_call: .; clone_size: .; v_call: TRBV19; j_call: TRBJ2-7; cdr3_length: 14; cdr3_nt: TGTGCCAGTCAGATGCGGGGAGTTGGGTACGAGCAGTACTTC; cdr3_aa: CASQMRGVGYEQYF
d_call: .; clone_size: .; v_call: TRBV2; j_call: TRBJ1-1; cdr3_length: 11; cdr3_nt: TGTGCCAGCAGGGAGAAGGAAGCGGCTTTCTTT; cdr3_aa: CASREKEAAFF
d_call: TRBD1; clone_size: .; v_call: TRBV19; j_call: TRBJ1-5; cdr3_length: 15; cdr3_nt: TGTGCCAGTAGTATTGGTGGACAGGGGTATCAGCCCCAGCATTTT; cdr3_aa: CASSIGGQGYQPQHF
d_call: .; clone_size: .; v_call: TRBV6-1; j_call: TRBJ1-3; cdr3_length: 17; cdr3_nt: TGTGCCAGCAGTGAAGCACATGGGGGGTCCACTGGAAACACCATATATTTT; cdr3_aa: CASSEAHGGSTGNTIYF
d_call: TRBD2; clone_size: once; v_call: TRBV28; j_call: TRBJ2-1; cdr3_length: 13; cdr3_nt: TGTGCTCTCAGACCGGGAGGGCTCAATGAGCAGTTCTTC; cdr3_aa: CALRPGGLNEQFF
d_call: .; clone_size: .; v_call: TRBV5-4; j_call: TRBJ2-1; cdr3_length: 14; cdr3_nt: TGTGCCAGCAGCTTCGGAGGGAACGGCAATGAGCAGTTCTTC; cdr3_aa: CASSFGGNGNEQFF
d_call: .; clone_size: .; v_call: TRBV2; j_call: TRBJ1-1; cdr3_length: 12; cdr3_nt: TGTGCCAGCAGTGACCCTTCCACTGAAGCTTTCTTT; cdr3_aa: CASSDPSTEAFF
d_call: .; clone_size: .; v_call: TRBV7-9; j_call: TRBJ2-7; cdr3_length: 11; cdr3_nt: TGTGCCAGCAGCCGCGCCTACGAGCAGTACTTC; cdr3_aa: CASSRAYEQYF
d_call: .; clone_size: .; v_call: TRBV27; j_call: TRBJ1-2; cdr3_length: 12; cdr3_nt: TGTGCCAGCAGCGGACCCGGGGGTGGCTACACCTTC; cdr3_aa: CASSGPGGGYTF
d_call: TRBD2; clone_size: .; v_call: TRBV10-3; j_call: TRBJ2-2; cdr3_length: 17; cdr3_nt: TGTGCCATCAGTGCAGGACTAGCGGGTACGAACACCGGGGAGCTGTTTTTT; cdr3_aa: CAISAGLAGTNTGELFF
d_call: .; clone_size: .; v_call: TRBV28; j_call: TRBJ2-5; cdr3_length: 14; cdr3_nt: TGTGCCAGCAGGAGGGCCGCCTCGGTGGAGACCCAGTACTTC; cdr3_aa: CASRRAASVETQYF
d_call: .; clone_size: .; v_call: TRBV24-1; j_call: TRBJ1-5; cdr3_length: 20; cdr3_nt: TGTGCCACCAGTGATCCACCACTTAGGACACGGACAGATAGCAATCAGCCCCAGCATTTT; cdr3_aa: CATSDPPLRTRTDSNQPQHF
d_call: .; clone_size: .; v_call: TRBV20-1; j_call: TRBJ1-1; cdr3_length: 13; cdr3_nt: TGCAGTGCTAGTCAAGGGGGGGAAACTGAAGCTTTCTTT; cdr3_aa: CSASQGGETEAFF
d_call: .; clone_size: .; v_call: TRBV19; j_call: TRBJ2-4; cdr3_length: 16; cdr3_nt: TGTGCCAGTAGTATTACCAGGGTCCCTCCCCAAAACATTCAGTACTTC; cdr3_aa: CASSITRVPPQNIQYF